Sequencing of this TCR beta chain was carried out in a study of regulatory T cells in long-lasting Graves disease. Study-wide results and caveats: TRBV28, TRBJ1-2 and TRBJ2-5 were favored in persistent disease.

In regard to this clonotype: Its antigen is not known.

iRepertoire HTBI primers and Arm-PCR of CDR3 regions built TCR beta libraries. Original processing notes: In the combined samples, 55 to 75 TRBV and some 15 TRBJ segments were identified. TCRdb reprocessed the multiplex PCR reads with MiXCR, giving one entry per CDR3 protein. The V and J calls and clone size are TCRdb's, not the authors'. The table has 420,000 or so distinct CDR3 sequences, about 16% seen once. Time point given: newly diagnosed GD, antithyroid drugs for less than 3 months. After RNA was extracted from PBMCs, the TCR library was made from it. Germline CDR1 is MRHNA and CDR2 is SNTAGT. The V gene end was trimmed by 3 bases and the J gene end by 1 base; junction bases not matched to a gene: 3. The CDR3 is 16 residues long. The same specimen was also included in a second study, on T cells in Graves' hyperthyroidism and ophthalmopathy. That paper states: Stable Graves' hyperthyroidism meant no ophthalmopathy progression within 18 months.

This receptor was identified in a woman aged 18-29 years with Graves disease. Sequencing was performed on peripheral blood mononuclear cells (PBMCs), taken at new diagnosis, from a patient treated with antithyroid drugs. This chain connects TRBV6-4 to TRBJ1-1; 12 bases are a match to TRBD1. Here the CDR3 DNA reads TGTGCCAGCAGTGAAGGGACAGGGGGCCCGAACACTGAAGCTTTCTTT. This codes for CASSEGTGGPNTEAFF.